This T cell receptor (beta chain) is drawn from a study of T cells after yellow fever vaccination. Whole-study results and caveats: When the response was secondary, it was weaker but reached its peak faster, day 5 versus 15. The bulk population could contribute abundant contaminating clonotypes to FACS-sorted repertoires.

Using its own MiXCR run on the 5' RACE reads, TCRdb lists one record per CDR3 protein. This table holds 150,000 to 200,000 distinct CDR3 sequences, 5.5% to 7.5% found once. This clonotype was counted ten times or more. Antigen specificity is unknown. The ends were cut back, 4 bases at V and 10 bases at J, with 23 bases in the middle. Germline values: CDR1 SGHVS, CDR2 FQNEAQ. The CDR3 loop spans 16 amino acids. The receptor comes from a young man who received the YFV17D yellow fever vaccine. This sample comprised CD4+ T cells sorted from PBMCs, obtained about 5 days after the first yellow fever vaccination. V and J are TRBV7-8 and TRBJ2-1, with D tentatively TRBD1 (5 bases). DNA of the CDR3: TGTGCCAGCAGCTCGACAGCTAGGATCACCTTCCGCGAGCAGTTCTTC. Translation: CASSSTARITFREQFF. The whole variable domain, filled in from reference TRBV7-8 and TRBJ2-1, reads GAGVSQSPRYKVAKRGQDVALRCDPISGHVSLFWYQQALGQGPEFLTYFQNEAQLDKSGLPSDRFFAERPEGSVSTLKIQRTQQEDSAVYLCASSSTARITFREQFFGPGTRLTVL.